This entry concerns a single T cell receptor beta chain. Produced via immunoSEQ multiplex PCR; TCRdb's table is partial and in-frame only. This sample has hundreds of thousands of clones, with around 90% found just once. CDR1 and CDR2 from the germline V gene are LNHDA and SQIVND (reference sequence). This CDR3 has 15 residues. The V and J ends lost 5 bases and 8 bases respectively, with 16 bases between them. This sample is drawn from a study of blood T cell repertoires in COVID-19. For the study at large: Specimens from acute and convalescent COVID-19 originated in the United States, Italy and Spain. T cells, B-cell-depleted T cells, or PBMCs supplied cDNA or gDNA.

What the recovered Cohort 3 donors had was two negative PCRs, clearance, or symptom resolution. The chain employs TRBV19 and TRBJ1-6; TRBD1 might be the D (5 bases). The specimen was PBMCs or T cells enriched from blood (not recorded which). The source of this sequence is a woman between 18 and 30 years old who had recovered from COVID-19. The CDR3 DNA is TGTGCCAGTAGTGTCCCCTCGGGGACTGATTCACCCCTCCACTTT. It translates to CASSVPSGTDSPLHF.